One TCR beta chain is described in this entry. Trimming removed 3 bases from V and 2 bases from J, with 9 bases in between. The CDR3 consists of 14 residues. CDR1 is SGDLS and CDR2 is YYNGEE in the germline V gene. The sample comes from a study of blood T cell repertoires in COVID-19. Study background: The study drew acute and convalescent COVID-19 samples from the United States, Italy and Spain. PBMCs, B-cell-depleted T cells, or T cells provided the cDNA or gDNA that made up the material.

In the study's own analysis: It was from reference gene primer amplification that nucleated cell counts were estimated. Method: immunoSEQ multiplex PCR; TCRdb's copy keeps in-frame clones and lacks some. V and J calls plus clone size are reproduced from that table; the DNA served to infer D and trimming. The sample contains around 150,000 clones, 80% to 90% of which appear only once. The sample was peripheral blood. This chain uses TRBV9 with TRBJ2-1, with D perhaps matching TRBD2 (5 bases). The TCR originated in a woman in her 40s with acute or convalescent COVID-19. CDR3 in amino acids: CASSGSDPYNEQFF. The CDR3 nucleotides are TGTGCCAGCAGCGGTAGCGATCCCTACAATGAGCAGTTCTTC.